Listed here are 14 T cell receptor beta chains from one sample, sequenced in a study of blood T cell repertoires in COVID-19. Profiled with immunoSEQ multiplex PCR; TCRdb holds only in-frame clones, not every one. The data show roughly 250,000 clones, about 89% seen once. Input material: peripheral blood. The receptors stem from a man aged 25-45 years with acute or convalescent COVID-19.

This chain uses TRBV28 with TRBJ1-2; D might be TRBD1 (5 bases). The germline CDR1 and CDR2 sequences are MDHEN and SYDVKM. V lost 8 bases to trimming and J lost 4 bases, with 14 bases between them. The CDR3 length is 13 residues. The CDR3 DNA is TGTGCCAGCCTCGACAGCCGCAGCTATGGCTACACCTTC. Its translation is CASLDSRSYGYTF.

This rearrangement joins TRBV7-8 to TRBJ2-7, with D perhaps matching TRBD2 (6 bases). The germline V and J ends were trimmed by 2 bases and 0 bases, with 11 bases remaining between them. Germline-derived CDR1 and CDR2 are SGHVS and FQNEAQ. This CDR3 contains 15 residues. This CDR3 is CASSLLAGSSYEQYF. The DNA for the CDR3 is TGTGCCAGCAGCTTACTCGCGGGGAGCTCCTACGAGCAGTACTTC.

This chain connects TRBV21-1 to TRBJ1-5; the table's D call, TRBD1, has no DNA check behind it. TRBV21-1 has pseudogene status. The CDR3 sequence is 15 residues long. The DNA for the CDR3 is TGTGCCAGCAGCATCTTTGACAGGGGAAACCAGCCCCAGCATTTT. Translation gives CASSIFDRGNQPQHF.

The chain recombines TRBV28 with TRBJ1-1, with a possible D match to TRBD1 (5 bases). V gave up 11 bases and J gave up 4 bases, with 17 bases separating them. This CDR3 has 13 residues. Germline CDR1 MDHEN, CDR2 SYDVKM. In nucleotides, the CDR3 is TGTGCCCTCCGACTCCCCGGGGGCACTGAAGCTTTCTTT. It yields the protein CALRLPGGTEAFF.

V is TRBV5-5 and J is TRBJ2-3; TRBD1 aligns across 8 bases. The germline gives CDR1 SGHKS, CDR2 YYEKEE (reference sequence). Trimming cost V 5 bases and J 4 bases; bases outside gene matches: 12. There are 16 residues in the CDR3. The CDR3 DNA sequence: TGTGCCAGCAGTTTGACGGGACAGGCATTTTCAGATACGCAGTATTTT. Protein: CASSLTGQAFSDTQYF.

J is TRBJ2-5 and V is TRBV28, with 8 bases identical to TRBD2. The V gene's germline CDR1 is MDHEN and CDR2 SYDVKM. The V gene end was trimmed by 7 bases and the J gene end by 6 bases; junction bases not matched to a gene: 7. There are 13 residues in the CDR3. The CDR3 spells CASIQAGEQTQYF. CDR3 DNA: TGTGCCAGCATTCAAGCGGGAGAGCAGACCCAGTACTTC.

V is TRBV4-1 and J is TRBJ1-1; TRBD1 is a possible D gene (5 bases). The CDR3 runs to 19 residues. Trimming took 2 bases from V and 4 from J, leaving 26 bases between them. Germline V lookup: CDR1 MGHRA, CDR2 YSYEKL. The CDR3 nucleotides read TGCGCCAGCAGCCAACCGGCCATTCGGGGGTCTGGGGGTCGCACTGAAGCTTTCTTT. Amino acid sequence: CASSQPAIRGSGGRTEAFF.

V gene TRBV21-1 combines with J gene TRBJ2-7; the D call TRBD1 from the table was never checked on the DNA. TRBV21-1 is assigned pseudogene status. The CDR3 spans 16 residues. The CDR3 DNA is TGTGCCAGCAGCAATGGTATTCGGGACAGGGCCTACGAGCAGTACTTC. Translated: CASSNGIRDRAYEQYF.

The CDR3, as DNA: TGTGCCAGTAGTGAGCCTAGGGGGAACTCCGTCGAAGCTTTCTTT. Its protein product is CASSEPRGNSVEAFF. This chain joins TRBV19 and TRBJ1-1; D is perhaps TRBD1 (6 bases). V lost 5 bases and J lost 8, with 21 bases in between. CDR3 length equals 15 residues. Germline lookup yields CDR1 LNHDA and CDR2 SQIVND (reference sequence).

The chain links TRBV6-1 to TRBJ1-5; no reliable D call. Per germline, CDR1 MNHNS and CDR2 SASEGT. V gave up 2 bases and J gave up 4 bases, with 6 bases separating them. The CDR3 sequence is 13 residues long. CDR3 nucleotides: TGTGCCAGCAGTGAACTTGCGAATCAGCCCCAGCATTTT. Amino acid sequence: CASSELANQPQHF.

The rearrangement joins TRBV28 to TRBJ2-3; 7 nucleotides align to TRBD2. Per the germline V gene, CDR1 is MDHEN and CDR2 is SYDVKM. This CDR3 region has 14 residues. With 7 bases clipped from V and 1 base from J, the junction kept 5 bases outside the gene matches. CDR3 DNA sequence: TGTGCCAGCATGGGGGGGAGGGGCACAGATACGCAGTATTTT. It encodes CASMGGRGTDTQYF.

DNA for the CDR3: TGTGCCAGCAGTCAGCGTAGCGGGGGTTGGGATACGCAGTATTTT. This sequence encodes CASSQRSGGWDTQYF. The J gene is TRBJ2-3, the V gene TRBV6-5; 9 bases match TRBD2. This CDR3 is built from 15 residues. The J segment lost 6 bases and the V segment lost 5 bases, leaving 9 bases of the junction unmatched. The germline V gene encodes CDR1 MNHEY and CDR2 SVGAGI.

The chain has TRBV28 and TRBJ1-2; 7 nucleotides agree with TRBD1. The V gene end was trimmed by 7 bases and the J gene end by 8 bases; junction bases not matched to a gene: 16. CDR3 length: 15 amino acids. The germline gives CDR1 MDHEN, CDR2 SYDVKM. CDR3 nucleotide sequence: TGTGCCAGCACCCCCACAATCGACAGGGAGGAGGGCTACACCTTC. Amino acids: CASTPTIDREEGYTF.

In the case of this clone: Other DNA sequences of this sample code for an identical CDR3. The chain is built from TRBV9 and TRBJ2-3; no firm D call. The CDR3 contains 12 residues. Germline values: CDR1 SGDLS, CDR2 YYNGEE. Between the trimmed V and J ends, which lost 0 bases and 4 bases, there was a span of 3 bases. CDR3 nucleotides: TGTGCCAGCAGCGTAGTCGCAGATACGCAGTATTTT. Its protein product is CASSVVADTQYF.